This T cell receptor beta chain was captured in a study of CD8+ T cells in alopecia areata (dated by TCRdb to the late 2010s). Broadly, across the study: Treated patients were enrolled in an open-label pilot trial of oral tofacitinib, 5 to 10 mg twice daily, for moderate-to-severe alopecia areata. Patients received tofacitinib for 6 to 18 months and were then followed off drug for 6 months to check for delayed response and recurrence. immunoSEQ multiplex PCR using 35 Vbeta forward primers and 13 Jbeta reverse primers was used to amplify TCRbeta CDR3 regions. Disease severity in treated patients was measured with the SALT score, which quantifies the percentage of affected scalp surface area. High-throughput TCRbeta sequencing was used to examine T cell clonal expansion in alopecia areata in both the C3H/HeJ mouse model and human patients. RNA was obtained with the PAXgene miRNA kit for fixed scalp, the miRNeasy kit for PBMCs, and the RNeasy kit for mouse skin. Human TCRbeta sequencing covered scalp tissue and sorted CD4+ and CD8+ peripheral blood T cells from patchy and totalis/universalis alopecia areata patients and healthy controls. Patients on tofacitinib were biopsied at baseline and after 4 and 24 weeks of treatment, and several of the patients also had a later scalp biopsy. Scalp clonality was compared among normal scalp (n=4), patchy alopecia areata scalp (n=8), and alopecia totalis/universalis scalp (n=8). What the authors observed across the whole study: Higher clonality and more expanded CD8+ clones were observed in lesional scalp than in normal scalp, particularly in alopecia totalis/universalis, a finding suggestive of antigenic drive. TCR sequences shared between patients were less clear than in mice, possibly partly because of HLA diversity in the patient population. Resident alphabeta T cells in normal human skin are also sequenced, complicating scalp TCR repertoire analysis, unlike mouse skin dominated by gammadelta T cells. Tofacitinib significantly decreased scalp clonality and the number of expanded CD8+ clones among the top 100 scalp clones. The treated cohort was small, with a single nonresponder, so links between baseline CD8+ expansion and response need larger studies. Many expanded lesional clones were found to persist in scalp and blood during tofacitinib treatment, and relapse after treatment cessation may be partly explained by this persistence.

Explained via the paper, the treatment or condition label denotes: oral pan-JAK inhibitor, 5-10 mg twice daily. Peripheral blood and lesional scalp punch biopsies were obtained from patients with alopecia areata. After PBMCs were isolated by density centrifugation and stained for CD3, CD4 and CD8, a FACSAria was used to sort CD4+ and CD8+ T cells. A note on this clone: The target of this receptor is not known. No per-base quality is available; no much larger clone lies one base away.

Library preparation employed the immunoSEQ multiplex PCR assay. RNA was extracted from all samples and reverse transcribed into cDNA, which served as template for TCR sequencing. SuperScript III was used for first-strand cDNA synthesis, primed with a 2:1 mix of oligo-dT and random hexamers. Amplification bias was assessed with a synthetic immune receptor repertoire, and residual bias was removed computationally. From the authors' description of their analysis: Raw reads were preprocessed to remove errors, and CDR3 was defined by IMGT conventions from the conserved cysteine to phenylalanine. Clonality was computed as 1 minus the Shannon entropy, with the entropy normalized by log2 of the number of productive unique TCRs. Whether each scalp clone was CD4 or CD8 was inferred by checking scalp TCRbeta sequences against the CD4 and CD8 repertoires from sorted blood. Not all clones reach the TCRdb copy of this immuneACCESS table, which keeps in-frame sequences only. Checked studies attribute under half of the gap to unresolved V genes and leave the rest unexplained. D and trimming come from the DNA, and the V and J calls and clone size come from that table. For this sample there are some 150,000 clones; 50% to 75% appear just once. The biggest ten clones account for around 16% of the sample.

The TCR sequence derives from a human donor with alopecia areata. The source material was CD4+ T cells sorted from blood, sampled at approximately week 61, from a patient treated with tofacitinib.

The DNA sequence follows: TGTGCCTGGAAGTTCGGGACAGGGACCTACGAGCAGTACTTC. The resulting protein is CAWKFGTGTYEQYF. The rearranged chain carries TRBV30 and TRBJ2-7, and TRBD1 matches 9 of the central bases. V lost 4 bases and J lost 2 bases, and the count of bases not matched to a germline gene is 6. Looking up the germline V gene (reference sequence) yields CDR1 GTSNPN and CDR2 SVGIG. The CDR3 spans 14 residues, from the cysteine through the phenylalanine. Only CDR3 DNA remains: 42 bases, in frame from the first base.